Listed below are T cell receptor beta chains from one sample, sequenced in a study of T cell repertoires in cytomegalovirus infection. Their antigens are not known. TCRdb reprocessed the reads with MiXCR, giving one entry per CDR3 protein. In the table there are some 350,000 distinct CDR3 sequences, about 28% of which are singletons. The starting material was cultured PBMCs, obtained from culture after CMV antigen stimulation. The receptors originated from a human donor in good health (CMV status not recorded). Some clones in this sample may be carry-over from other donors' samples. Both conserved end residues are part of each CDR3. The D gene is left open where the match is weak. Clone size, where shown, is once, few, many, or a class for clones that have expanded.

TRBV6-2/TRBV6-3	TRBJ2-1	-	TRBD2	TGTGCCAGCAGCCCCTCTAGCGGGGATTCCTACAATGAGCAGTTCTTC	CASSPSSGDSYNEQFF
TRBV5-6	TRBJ1-1	-	TRBD1	TGTGCCAGCTCCAGGGGGCTCGGAGCTTTCTTT	CASSRGLGAFF
TRBV4-2	TRBJ2-7	few	-	TGTGCCAGCAGACATAATAGCGACTTAAGCTCCTACGAGCAGTACTTC	CASRHNSDLSSYEQYF
TRBV6-1	TRBJ2-3	few	TRBD2	TGTGCCAGCAGTGGTAGCGGGAACACAGATACGCAGTATTTT	CASSGSGNTDTQYF
TRBV5-1	TRBJ1-4	many	TRBD1	TGCGCCAGCAGCTTTGGGACAGCGTCTAATGAAAAACTGTTTTTT	CASSFGTASNEKLFF
TRBV6-5	TRBJ2-7	-	-	TGTGCCAGCAGTTCGGAGGTCGAGCAGTACTTC	CASSSEVEQYF
TRBV12-3/TRBV12-4	TRBJ1-1	few	-	TGTGCCAGCAGTTTAGTTGTAGGACCCATGAACACTGAAGCTTTCTTT	CASSLVVGPMNTEAFF
TRBV11-3	TRBJ2-1	-	-	TGTGCCAGCAGCCGTGGGGGTCTCTCCTACAATGAGCAGTTCTTC	CASSRGGLSYNEQFF
TRBV7-9	TRBJ2-1	-	-	TGTGCCAGCAGCACGGTGACTACCCCTGTCGGCAATGAGCAGTTCTTC	CASSTVTTPVGNEQFF
TRBV7-2	TRBJ2-5	many	TRBD2	TGTGCCAGCAGCTTAGGAGGACTAGCGGGAGTGGCTGAGACCCAGTACTTC	CASSLGGLAGVAETQYF
TRBV5-1	TRBJ1-1	-	-	TGCGCCAGCAGCCGGAGTGGGACCTTGATAGGTTTGAACACTGAAGCTTTCTTT	CASSRSGTLIGLNTEAFF
TRBV6-1	TRBJ1-2	many	TRBD1	TGTGCCAGCAGTGAAGTGACAGGGGCGGTATGGCCCACCTTC	CASSEVTGAVWPTF
TRBV7-9	TRBJ2-1	few	-	TGTGCCAGTCGGACTTACAATGAGCAGTTCTTC	CASRTYNEQFF
TRBV11-2	TRBJ2-7	-	TRBD2	TGTGCCAGCAGCTCCCGACTAGCCGAACCGCAATACGAGCAGTACTTC	CASSSRLAEPQYEQYF